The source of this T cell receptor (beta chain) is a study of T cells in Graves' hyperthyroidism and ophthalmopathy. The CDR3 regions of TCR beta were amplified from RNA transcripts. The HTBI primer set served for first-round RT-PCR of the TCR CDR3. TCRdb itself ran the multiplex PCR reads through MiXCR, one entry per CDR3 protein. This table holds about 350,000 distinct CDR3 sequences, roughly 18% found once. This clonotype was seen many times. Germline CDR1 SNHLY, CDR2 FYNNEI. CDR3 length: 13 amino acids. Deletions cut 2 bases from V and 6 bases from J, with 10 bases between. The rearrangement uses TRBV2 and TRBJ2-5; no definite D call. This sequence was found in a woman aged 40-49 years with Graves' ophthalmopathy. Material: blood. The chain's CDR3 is CASSEIGPQTQYF. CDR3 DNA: TGTGCCAGCAGTGAAATTGGCCCACAGACCCAGTACTTC.